These 21 T cell receptor beta chains were all obtained from the same sample, sequenced in a study of T cells in Graves' hyperthyroidism and ophthalmopathy. It was RNA transcripts that yielded the amplified TCR beta CDR3 regions. The study used the HTBI primer set for a first-round RT-PCR of the TCR CDR3. In TCRdb, the multiplex PCR reads were re-called with MiXCR into one record per CDR3 protein. The sample records 550,000 to 800,000 distinct CDR3 sequences, approximately 15% being singletons. The material sequenced was blood. These receptors all come from a man aged 45-65 years with Graves' hyperthyroidism.

CDR3 bases: TGTGCCAGCAGCTCCTCAACAGGGGGCGCATTGCTTCCAGATACGCAGTATTTT. It codes for CASSSSTGGALLPDTQYF. The gene calls are TRBV7-9 and TRBJ2-3; 9 bases agree with TRBD1. This CDR3 is 18 amino acids long. The J segment lost 4 bases and the V segment lost 4 bases, leaving 15 bases of the junction unmatched. The germline CDR1 and CDR2 sequences are SEHNR and FQNEAQ (reference sequence).

The chain recombines TRBV6-2 or TRBV6-3 with TRBJ2-4; D is perhaps TRBD1 (6 bases). Germline CDR1 and CDR2: MNHEY and SVGEGT. This CDR3 contains 14 residues. Trimming left V 6 bases short and J 4 bases short, with 13 bases between. The CDR3 DNA follows: TGTGCCAGCAGCCCCGACAGGAAAAAAAACATTCAGTACTTC. It codes for CASSPDRKKNIQYF.

The table lists this clonotype with a few counts. The CDR3 region is CASSLGGGPGETQYF. In nucleotides, the CDR3 is TGTGCCAGCAGCCTGGGGGGAGGGCCGGGGGAGACCCAGTACTTC. This chain uses TRBV7-3 with TRBJ2-5; TRBD2 agrees at 7 bases. Germline CDR1 reads SGHTA; CDR2 reads FQGTGA. The CDR3 sequence is 15 residues long. J lost 5 bases, V lost 5 bases, and 11 bases had no gene match.

This clonotype was seen at least ten times. This chain connects TRBV2 to TRBJ2-7, with 12 bases identical to TRBD2. J gave up 7 bases and V 6 bases, and 13 bases lay outside the gene matches. CDR1 and CDR2 from the germline V gene are SNHLY and FYNNEI. The CDR3 is 16 amino acids. The CDR3 loop reads CASRAGLAGYRGEQYF. The CDR3 bases are TGTGCCAGCAGAGCCGGACTAGCGGGATACCGGGGGGAGCAGTACTTC.

The chain links TRBV10-2 to TRBJ2-7, with 9 bases matching TRBD1. The CDR3 is made up of 15 amino acids. With V trimmed by 4 bases and J by 5 bases, 9 bases remained unmatched. The germline gives CDR1 WSHSY, CDR2 SAAADI. This chain's CDR3 is CASSAWGQGSHEQYF. The CDR3 nucleotides read TGCGCCAGCAGTGCCTGGGGACAGGGATCCCACGAGCAGTACTTC.

This clonotype was observed many times. In DNA, the CDR3 is TGTGCCTCGATATACAGGAGTTACACCGGGGAGCTGTTTTTT. Residues: CASIYRSYTGELFF. The rearrangement joins TRBV6-1 to TRBJ2-2; D is possibly TRBD1 (5 bases). Trimming left V 11 bases short and J 3 bases short, with 16 bases between. Germline-derived CDR1 and CDR2 are MNHNS and SASEGT. There are 14 residues in the CDR3.

In this sample, this clonotype turned up many times. The chain uses TRBV28 and TRBJ2-7; 9 bases agree with TRBD1. V lost 5 bases to trimming and J lost 7 bases; unmatched junction nucleotides: 3. The CDR3 is 12 amino acids. Germline CDR1 is MDHEN and CDR2 is SYDVKM. CDR3 coding DNA: TGTGCCAGCAGTAACAGGGGGCGTGAGCAGTACTTC. This gives the protein CASSNRGREQYF.

This clonotype appeared a few times. A much larger clone differs by one base, so this may be a read error. The rearrangement joins TRBV2 to TRBJ2-7; 10 bases align to TRBD1. This CDR3 has 13 amino acids. The ends lost 9 bases at V and 4 bases at J; junction bases unmatched: 6. In germline, CDR1 is SNHLY, CDR2 FYNNEI. The CDR3 is CARAGTGVYEQYF. CDR3 in DNA: TGTGCCAGAGCCGGGACAGGGGTTTACGAGCAGTACTTC. Using reference TRBV2 and TRBJ2-7 for the parts outside the CDR3, the full variable domain is EPEVTQTPSHQVTQMGQEVILRCVPISNHLYFYWYRQILGQKVEFLVSFYNNEISEKSEIFDDQFSVERPDGSNFTLKIRSTKLEDSAMYFCARAGTGVYEQYFGPGTRLTVT.

This clonotype came up many times. The chain is built from TRBV12-3 or TRBV12-4 and TRBJ2-2; possibly TRBD2 for D (5 bases). This CDR3 is built from 14 residues. Deletions cut 5 bases from V and 7 bases from J, with 14 bases between. For the CDR3, the DNA is TGTGCCAGCAGTGCCGCCATCGGACTCGGGGAGCTGTTTTTT. Protein product: CASSAAIGLGELFF.

This clonotype appeared many times. The chain joins TRBV28 to TRBJ1-5, with a tentative D call TRBD1 (6 bases). CDR1 is MDHEN, CDR2 SYDVKM, per germline. The V gene lost 7 bases and the J gene lost 2 bases, with 12 bases spanning the gap. This CDR3 is built from 14 residues. The CDR3 DNA sequence: TGTGCCAGCACCGAGAGGGGGGGCAATCAGCCCCAGCATTTT. Protein sequence: CASTERGGNQPQHF.

Note on this clonotype: A read error may produce the germline difference seen at one junction end. The rearrangement joins TRBV2 to TRBJ2-3, with 7 bases fitting TRBD2. The length of the CDR3 is 15 residues. Per germline, CDR1 SNHLY and CDR2 FYNNEI. The CDR3 sequence is CASNEVGGSTDTQYF. DNA for the CDR3: TGTGCCAGCAATGAAGTGGGAGGGTCCACAGATACGCAGTATTTT.

In the case of this clonotype: A much larger clone lies a single base off, so this may be a read error. The V gene is TRBV7-3, the J gene TRBJ2-7, with unresolved D. Deletions cut 4 bases from V and 2 bases from J, with 21 bases between. The CDR3 length is 17 residues. Germline CDR1 reads SGHTA; CDR2 reads FQGTGA. CDR3 protein: CASSSRGARPRTYEQYF. CDR3 nucleotides: TGTGCCAGCAGCTCCCGAGGAGCCAGGCCCCGAACCTACGAGCAGTACTTC.

This clonotype has a count of ten or more. The chain has TRBV24-1 and TRBJ1-2, with D perhaps TRBD1 (6 bases). Germline assignment: CDR1 KGHDR and CDR2 SFDVKD. Trimming pared 5 bases from V and 6 bases from J, leaving 15 bases between. This CDR3 is built from 14 residues. Here the CDR3 reads CATSAGGAVDGYTF. CDR3 nucleotides: TGTGCCACCAGTGCGGGGGGCGCCGTCGATGGCTACACCTTC.

This chain joins TRBV4-1 and TRBJ2-5; 7 nucleotides match TRBD1. The CDR3 covers 18 residues. Germline V gene lookup returns CDR1 MGHRA and CDR2 YSYEKL. V was clipped by 1 base and J by 2 bases; unmatched bases: 13. The CDR3 nucleotides are TGCGCCAGCAGCCAAGGAAAGGGGGCGCCGTCTGGGCAAGAGACCCAGTACTTC. This gives the protein CASSQGKGAPSGQETQYF.

The chain couples TRBV11-2 to TRBJ1-1; D unresolved. V was trimmed by 1 base and J by 6 bases, leaving 15 bases between them. The CDR3 has 15 residues. Germline V gene data show CDR1 as SGHAT and CDR2 as FQNNGV. The CDR3 nucleotides read TGTGCCAGCAGCTTAGCCCCAATAACAGACGCTGAAGCTTTCTTT. This codes for CASSLAPITDAEAFF.

Of note for this clonotype: A single base separates this from a much larger clone, so it may be a read error. The V gene is TRBV7-2, the J gene TRBJ2-1, with a possible D match to TRBD2 (5 bases). This CDR3 has 13 residues. V lost 3 bases and J 12 bases, leaving 15 bases between the germline ends. Germline V CDR1 and CDR2: SGHTA, FQGNSA. CDR3 sequence: CASSFLDAGGQFF. CDR3 nucleotides: TGTGCCAGCAGCTTTTTAGATGCGGGCGGGCAGTTCTTC.

The chain employs TRBV9 and TRBJ2-7; TRBD2 matches 8 bases. Unmatched junction bases numbered 8, after V lost 1 base and J lost 5 bases. Germline CDR1 SGDLS, CDR2 YYNGEE. The CDR3 runs 15 residues. CDR3 region: CASSVTHGTRHEQYF. The DNA for the CDR3 is TGTGCCAGCAGCGTAACCCACGGGACTAGGCACGAGCAGTACTTC.

The sample holds many counts of this clonotype. The chain carries TRBV28 and TRBJ2-3; possible D gene TRBD2, 5 bases. CDR1 and CDR2 (germline): MDHEN, SYDVKM. The CDR3 covers 16 residues. V lost 3 bases to trimming and J lost 1 base, with 14 bases between them. CDR3 amino acids: CASSFKGVVGTDTQYF. The CDR3 DNA reads TGTGCCAGCAGTTTTAAGGGAGTTGTAGGCACAGATACGCAGTATTTT.

Only a few counts were recorded for this clonotype. The chain links TRBV5-1 to TRBJ2-6, with D perhaps matching TRBD2 (6 bases). This CDR3 is 18 amino acids long. V gave up 3 bases and J gave up 1 base, with 17 bases separating them. Germline CDR1 reads SGHRS; CDR2 reads YFSETQ. This CDR3 is CASSSMGGLRSGANVLTF. CDR3 nucleotides: TGCGCCAGCAGCTCGATGGGGGGTCTAAGGTCTGGGGCCAACGTCCTGACTTTC.

The chain links TRBV4-3 to TRBJ2-7; D might be TRBD1 or TRBD2, each matching 5 bases. Per germline, CDR1 LGHNA and CDR2 YSLEER. V shed 4 bases and J shed 3 bases, with 16 bases lying between them. The CDR3 extends over 15 amino acids. Here the CDR3 DNA reads TGCGCCAGCAGCCGCAACCCCGGGACCTTCTACGAGCAGTACTTC. It translates to CASSRNPGTFYEQYF.

The chain uses TRBV24-1 and TRBJ2-3; tentative D call: TRBD1 (5 bases). This CDR3 spans 13 amino acids. V gave up 7 bases and J gave up 2 bases, with 9 bases separating them. Looked up from germline, CDR1 is KGHDR and CDR2 is SFDVKD. The CDR3 here is CATRTANTDTQYF. The DNA for the CDR3 is TGTGCCACCAGGACAGCTAACACAGATACGCAGTATTTT.